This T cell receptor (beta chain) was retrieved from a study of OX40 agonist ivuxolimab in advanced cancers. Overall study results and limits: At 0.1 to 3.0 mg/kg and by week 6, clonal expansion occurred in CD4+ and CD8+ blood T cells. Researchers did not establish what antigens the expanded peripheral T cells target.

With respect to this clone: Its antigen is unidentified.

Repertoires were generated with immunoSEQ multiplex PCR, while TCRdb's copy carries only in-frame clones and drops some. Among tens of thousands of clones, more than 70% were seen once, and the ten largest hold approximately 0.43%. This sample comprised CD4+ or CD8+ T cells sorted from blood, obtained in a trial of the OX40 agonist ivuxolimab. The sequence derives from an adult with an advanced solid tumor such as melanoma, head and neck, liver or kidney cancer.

In nucleotides, the CDR3 is TGTGCCAGCAGTTTAAGGTGGGGGGACACAGATACGCAGTATTTT. This sequence encodes CASSLRWGDTDTQYF. This chain joins TRBV27 and TRBJ2-3, with D possibly matching TRBD2 (6 bases). The CDR3 extends over 15 amino acids. CDR1 is MNHEY and CDR2 is SMNVEV in the germline V gene (reference sequence). V was cut by 2 bases and J by 2 bases, with 11 bases left in between.